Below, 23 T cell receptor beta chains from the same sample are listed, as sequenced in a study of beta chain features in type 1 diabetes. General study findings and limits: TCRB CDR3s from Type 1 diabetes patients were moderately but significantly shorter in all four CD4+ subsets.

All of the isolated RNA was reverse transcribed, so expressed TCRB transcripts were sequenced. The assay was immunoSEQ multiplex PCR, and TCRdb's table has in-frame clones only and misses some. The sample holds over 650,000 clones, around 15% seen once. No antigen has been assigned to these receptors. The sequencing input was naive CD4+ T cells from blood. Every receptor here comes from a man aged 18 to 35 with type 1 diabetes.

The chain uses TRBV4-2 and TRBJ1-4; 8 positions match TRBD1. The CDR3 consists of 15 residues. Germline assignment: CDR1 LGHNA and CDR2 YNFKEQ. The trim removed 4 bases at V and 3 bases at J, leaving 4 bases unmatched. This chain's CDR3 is CASSPRTGPNEKLFF. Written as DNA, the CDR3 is TGTGCCAGCAGCCCCCGGACAGGGCCTAATGAAAAACTGTTTTTT.

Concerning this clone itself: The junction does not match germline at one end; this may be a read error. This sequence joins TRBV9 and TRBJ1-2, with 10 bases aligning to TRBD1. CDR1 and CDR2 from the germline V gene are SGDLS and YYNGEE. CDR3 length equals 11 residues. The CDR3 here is CASSQDRGQDF. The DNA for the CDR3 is TGTGCCAGCAGCCAAGACAGGGGGCAGGACTTC.

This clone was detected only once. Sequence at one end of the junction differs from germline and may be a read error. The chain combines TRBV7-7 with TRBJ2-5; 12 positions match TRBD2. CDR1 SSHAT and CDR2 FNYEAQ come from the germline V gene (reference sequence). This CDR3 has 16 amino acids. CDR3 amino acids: CASSAWASGGEETQYF. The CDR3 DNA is TGTGCTAGCAGCGCCTGGGCTAGCGGGGGGGAAGAGACCCAGTACTTC.

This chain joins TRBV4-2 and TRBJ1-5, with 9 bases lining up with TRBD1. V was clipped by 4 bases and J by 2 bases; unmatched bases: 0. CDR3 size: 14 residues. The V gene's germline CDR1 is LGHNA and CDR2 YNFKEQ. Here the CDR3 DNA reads TGTGCCAGCAGCCGACAGGGGGGCAATCAGCCCCAGCATTTT. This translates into CASSRQGGNQPQHF.

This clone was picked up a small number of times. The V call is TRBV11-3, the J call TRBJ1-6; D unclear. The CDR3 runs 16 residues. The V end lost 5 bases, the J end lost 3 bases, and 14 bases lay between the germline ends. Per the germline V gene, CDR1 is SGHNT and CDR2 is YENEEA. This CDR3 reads CASSLTSAGYNSPLHF. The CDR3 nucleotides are TGTGCCAGCAGCCTTACATCGGCCGGCTATAATTCACCCCTCCACTTT.

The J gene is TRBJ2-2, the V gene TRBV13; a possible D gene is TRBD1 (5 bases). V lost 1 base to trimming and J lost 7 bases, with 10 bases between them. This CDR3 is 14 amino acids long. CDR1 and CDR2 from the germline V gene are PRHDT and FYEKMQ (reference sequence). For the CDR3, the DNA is TGTGCCAGCAGCTTAGTCGTAAGGGGCGGGGAGCTGTTTTTT. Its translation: CASSLVVRGGELFF. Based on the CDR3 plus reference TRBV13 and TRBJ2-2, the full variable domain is AAGVIQSPRHLIKEKRETATLKCYPIPRHDTVYWYQQGPGQDPQFLISFYEKMQSDKGSIPDRFSAQQFSDYHSELNMSSLELGDSALYFCASSLVVRGGELFFGEGSRLTVL.

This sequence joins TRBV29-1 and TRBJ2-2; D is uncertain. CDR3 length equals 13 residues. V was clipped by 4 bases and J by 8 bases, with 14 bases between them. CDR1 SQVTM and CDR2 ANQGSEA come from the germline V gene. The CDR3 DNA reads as TGCAGCGTTGGAGCTCCCCTCTTTGGGGAGCTGTTTTTT. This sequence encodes CSVGAPLFGELFF.

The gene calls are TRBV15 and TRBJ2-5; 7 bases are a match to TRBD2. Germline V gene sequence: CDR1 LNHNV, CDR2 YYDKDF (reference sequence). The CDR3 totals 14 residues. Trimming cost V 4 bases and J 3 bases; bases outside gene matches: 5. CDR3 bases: TGTGCCACCAGCATTAATCGGGGGGAAGAGACCCAGTACTTC. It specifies CATSINRGEETQYF.

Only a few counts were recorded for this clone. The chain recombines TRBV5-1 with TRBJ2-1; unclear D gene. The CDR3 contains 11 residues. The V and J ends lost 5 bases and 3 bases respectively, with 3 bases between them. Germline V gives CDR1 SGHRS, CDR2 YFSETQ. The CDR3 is CASRDYNEQFF. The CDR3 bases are TGCGCCAGCAGAGACTACAATGAGCAGTTCTTC. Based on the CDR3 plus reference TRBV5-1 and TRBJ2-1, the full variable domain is KAGVTQTPRYLIKTRGQQVTLSCSPISGHRSVSWYQQTPGQGLQFLFEYFSETQRNKGNFPGRFSGRQFSNSRSEMNVSTLELGDSALYLCASRDYNEQFFGPGTRLTVL.

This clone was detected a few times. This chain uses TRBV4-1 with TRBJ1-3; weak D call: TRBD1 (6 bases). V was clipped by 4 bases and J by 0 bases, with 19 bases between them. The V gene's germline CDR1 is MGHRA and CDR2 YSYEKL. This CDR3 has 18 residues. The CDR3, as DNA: TGCGCCAGCAGCCCGGGACTTCAGGGGCCCTCCTCTGGAAACACCATATATTTT. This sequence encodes CASSPGLQGPSSGNTIYF.

The CDR3 DNA sequence: TGTGCCAGCAGTGGACAGGGTGGACAGCCCCAGCATTTT. This translates into CASSGQGGQPQHF. The V and J genes are TRBV2 and TRBJ1-5, with 7 bases fitting TRBD1. Germline CDR1 is SNHLY and CDR2 is FYNNEI. After removal of 4 bases from V and 7 bases from J, the junction contained 4 bases not matched to a gene. The length of the CDR3 is 13 residues.

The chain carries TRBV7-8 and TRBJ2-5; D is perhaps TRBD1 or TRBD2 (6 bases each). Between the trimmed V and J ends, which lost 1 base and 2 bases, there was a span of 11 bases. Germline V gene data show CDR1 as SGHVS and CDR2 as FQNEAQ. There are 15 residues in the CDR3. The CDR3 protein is CASSLGQGRQETQYF. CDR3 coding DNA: TGTGCCAGCAGCTTAGGGCAGGGGAGGCAAGAGACCCAGTACTTC.

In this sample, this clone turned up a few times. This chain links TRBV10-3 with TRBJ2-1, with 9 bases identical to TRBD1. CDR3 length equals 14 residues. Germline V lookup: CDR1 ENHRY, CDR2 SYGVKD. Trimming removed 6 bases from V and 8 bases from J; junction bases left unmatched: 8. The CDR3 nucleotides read TGTGCCATCAGGGAAGGGACAGGGTACCATGAGCAGTTCTTC. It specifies CAIREGTGYHEQFF.

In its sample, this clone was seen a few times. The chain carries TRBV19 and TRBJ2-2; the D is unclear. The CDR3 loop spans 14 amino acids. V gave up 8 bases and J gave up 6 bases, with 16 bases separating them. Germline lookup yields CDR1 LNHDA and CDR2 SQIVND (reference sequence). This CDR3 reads CASYKSRLAGELFF. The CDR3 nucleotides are TGTGCCAGTTATAAGTCCCGCTTGGCCGGGGAGCTGTTTTTT.

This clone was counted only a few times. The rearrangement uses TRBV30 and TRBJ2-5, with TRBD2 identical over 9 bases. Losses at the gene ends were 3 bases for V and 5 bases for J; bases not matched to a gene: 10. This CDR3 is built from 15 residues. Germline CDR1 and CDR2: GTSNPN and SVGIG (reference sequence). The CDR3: CAWRLAGGQRETQYF. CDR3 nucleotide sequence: TGTGCCTGGAGACTCGCGGGGGGGCAAAGGGAGACCCAGTACTTC.

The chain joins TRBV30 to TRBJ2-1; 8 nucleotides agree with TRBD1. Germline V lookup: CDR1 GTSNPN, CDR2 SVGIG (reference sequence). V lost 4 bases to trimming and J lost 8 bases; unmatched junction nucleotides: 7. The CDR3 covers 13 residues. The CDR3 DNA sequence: TGTGCCTGGACGACAGGGGTTAGCTATGAGCAGTTCTTC. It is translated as CAWTTGVSYEQFF.

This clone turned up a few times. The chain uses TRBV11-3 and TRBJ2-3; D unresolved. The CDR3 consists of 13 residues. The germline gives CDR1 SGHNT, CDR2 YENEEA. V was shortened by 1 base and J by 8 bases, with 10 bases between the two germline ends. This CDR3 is CASSLVGLGTQYF. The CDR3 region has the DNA TGTGCCAGCAGCTTAGTGGGCCTGGGTACGCAGTATTTT.

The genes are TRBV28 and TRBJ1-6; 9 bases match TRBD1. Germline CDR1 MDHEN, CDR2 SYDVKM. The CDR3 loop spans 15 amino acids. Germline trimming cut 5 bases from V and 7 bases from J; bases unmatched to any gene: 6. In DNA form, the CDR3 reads TGTGCCAGCAGTCTCGGGGACAGGGCGAATTCACCCCTCCACTTT. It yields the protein CASSLGDRANSPLHF.

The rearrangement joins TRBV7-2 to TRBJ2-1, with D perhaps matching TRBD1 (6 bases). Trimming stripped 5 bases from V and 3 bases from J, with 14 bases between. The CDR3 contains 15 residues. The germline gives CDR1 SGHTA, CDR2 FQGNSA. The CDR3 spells CASSPDRQHYNEQFF. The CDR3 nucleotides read TGTGCCAGCAGCCCCGACAGGCAACACTACAATGAGCAGTTCTTC.

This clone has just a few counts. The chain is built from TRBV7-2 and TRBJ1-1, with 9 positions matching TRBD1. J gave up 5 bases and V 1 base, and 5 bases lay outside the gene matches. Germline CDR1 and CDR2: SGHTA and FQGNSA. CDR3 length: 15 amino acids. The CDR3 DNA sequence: TGTGCCAGCAGCTTAGTCACGGGGACAGGGACTGAAGCTTTCTTT. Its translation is CASSLVTGTGTEAFF.

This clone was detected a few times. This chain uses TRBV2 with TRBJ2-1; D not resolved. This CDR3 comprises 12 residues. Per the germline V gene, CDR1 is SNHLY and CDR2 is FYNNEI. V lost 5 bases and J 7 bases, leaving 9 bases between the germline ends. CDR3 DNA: TGTGCCAGCAGTATGAGTTCTAATGAGCAGTTCTTC. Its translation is CASSMSSNEQFF.

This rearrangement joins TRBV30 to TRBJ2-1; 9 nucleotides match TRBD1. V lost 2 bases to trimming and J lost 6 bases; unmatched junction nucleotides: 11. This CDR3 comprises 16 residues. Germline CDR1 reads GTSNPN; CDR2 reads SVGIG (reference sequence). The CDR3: CAWSPWGTGNFNEQFF. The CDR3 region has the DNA TGTGCCTGGAGTCCTTGGGGGACAGGGAATTTCAATGAGCAGTTCTTC.

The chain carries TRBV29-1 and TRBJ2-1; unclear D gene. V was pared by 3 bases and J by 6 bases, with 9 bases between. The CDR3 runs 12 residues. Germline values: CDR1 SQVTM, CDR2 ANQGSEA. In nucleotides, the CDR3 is TGCAGCGTTGATTCAGTGACCAATGAGCAGTTCTTC. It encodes CSVDSVTNEQFF.